A single sample gave rise to the 10 T cell receptor beta chains below, sequenced in a study of CD8 T cells in Susac syndrome. Random hexamers were used to reverse transcribe the RNA input (roughly 0.5 to 1 ug). TCRdb re-analysed the immunoSEQ multiplex PCR reads in MiXCR, keeping a single row per CDR3 protein. Of 180,000 or so distinct CDR3 sequences in the sample, roughly 96% were seen once. The material sequenced was CD4+ T cells from PBMCs. The receptors were sampled from a human donor with multiple sclerosis.

The rearrangement links TRBV9 to TRBJ2-3; 7 nucleotides agree with TRBD1. CDR1 and CDR2 from the germline V gene are SGDLS and YYNGEE. This CDR3 region has 14 residues. With V trimmed by 2 bases and J by 5 bases, 5 bases remained unmatched. CDR3 amino acids: CASSVTAGGDTQYF. CDR3 in DNA: TGTGCCAGCAGCGTCACCGCAGGGGGAGATACGCAGTATTTT.

The gene calls are TRBV9 and TRBJ2-7; TRBD2 agrees at 11 bases. The CDR3 is 15 residues long. The V gene end was trimmed by 2 bases and the J gene end by 3 bases; junction bases not matched to a gene: 4. Germline CDR1 SGDLS, CDR2 YYNGEE. The CDR3: CASSVLAGGSYEQYF. Here the CDR3 DNA reads TGTGCCAGCAGCGTCCTAGCGGGAGGAAGCTACGAGCAGTACTTC.

The rearrangement links TRBV29-1 to TRBJ2-1; 8 bases are a match to TRBD2. Per germline, CDR1 SQVTM and CDR2 ANQGSEA. The CDR3 has 13 residues. V shed 6 bases and J 9 bases; nucleotides not matched to a gene: 10. Here the CDR3 reads CSVYKREPVEQFF. CDR3 sequence (DNA): TGCAGCGTCTACAAGCGGGAGCCGGTTGAGCAGTTCTTC.

The chain links TRBV30 to TRBJ2-5, with 10 nucleotides matching TRBD2. The V gene end was trimmed by 5 bases and the J gene end by 7 bases; junction bases not matched to a gene: 7. The CDR3 has 13 residues. CDR1 GTSNPN and CDR2 SVGIG come from the germline V gene (reference sequence). The CDR3 is CAWVAGGGWTQYF. The DNA of the CDR3 is TGTGCCTGGGTAGCGGGAGGCGGCTGGACCCAGTACTTC.

This rearrangement joins TRBV7-2 to TRBJ2-5; the D gene is possibly TRBD1 (5 bases). CDR3 size: 12 residues. Germline CDR1 is SGHTA and CDR2 is FQGNSA. Trimming pared 8 bases from V and 5 bases from J, leaving 12 bases between. The CDR3 bases are TGTGCCAGCGATCAGGGCCGGGAGACCCAGTACTTC. The encoded protein is CASDQGRETQYF.

The table lists this clonotype with a count of one. The chain has TRBV29-1 and TRBJ2-3; D remains ambiguous. Germline-derived CDR1 and CDR2 are SQVTM and ANQGSEA. V was shortened by 5 bases and J by 1 base, with 16 bases between the two germline ends. The CDR3 spans 15 residues. CDR3 DNA sequence: TGCAGCGTTCGCACACCCCCCTTGGGCACAGATACGCAGTATTTT. Its translation is CSVRTPPLGTDTQYF.

The chain employs TRBV20-1 and TRBJ1-5, with unresolved D. The CDR3 extends over 15 amino acids. Trimming removed 5 bases at V and 0 bases at J, with 14 bases between. Germline V lookup: CDR1 DFQATT, CDR2 SNEGSKA (reference sequence). CDR3 sequence (DNA): TGCAGTGCTGGGAGGATAGGGTATAGCAATCAGCCCCAGCATTTT. Its translation is CSAGRIGYSNQPQHF.

The rearrangement joins TRBV29-1 to TRBJ1-5, with a tentative D call TRBD1 (5 bases). The V gene lost 6 bases and the J gene lost 7 bases, with 16 bases spanning the gap. CDR3 length: 13 amino acids. CDR1 and CDR2 from the germline V gene are SQVTM and ANQGSEA. The CDR3 protein is CSVGANRGQPQHF. The CDR3 coding sequence is TGCAGCGTCGGGGCCAACCGGGGACAGCCCCAGCATTTT.

This rearrangement joins TRBV20-1 to TRBJ2-1; 12 nucleotides line up with TRBD2. J lost 0 bases, V lost 6 bases, and 6 bases had no gene match. The CDR3 sequence is 16 residues long. Germline V gene data show CDR1 as DFQATT and CDR2 as SNEGSKA (reference sequence). The CDR3 DNA sequence: TGCAGTGCCGGGACTAGCGGGCCCAGCTCCTACAATGAGCAGTTCTTC. Translated: CSAGTSGPSSYNEQFF.

The CDR3 loop reads CAWRDDWLEANYGYTF. The CDR3 DNA sequence: TGTGCCTGGAGGGATGATTGGCTAGAAGCTAACTATGGCTACACCTTC. The chain is built from TRBV30 and TRBJ1-2; D is undetermined. V shed 3 bases and J shed 0 bases, with 17 bases lying between them. Germline CDR1 is GTSNPN and CDR2 is SVGIG (reference sequence). The CDR3 totals 16 residues.